This T cell receptor (beta chain) was obtained from a study of cytomegalovirus exposure and HLA in healthy donors. Findings and caveats of the study: The TCR clusters that emerged in the first cohort tended, a later analysis found, to co-occur in the approximately 110 validation repertoires.

The V gene end was trimmed by 5 bases and the J gene end by 0 bases; junction bases not matched to a gene: 5. The CDR3 loop spans 15 amino acids. Germline assignment: CDR1 SEHNR and CDR2 FQNEAQ (reference sequence). The assay was immunoSEQ multiplex PCR, and TCRdb's table has in-frame clones only and misses some. The table has about 180,000 clones, 80% to 90% seen once; the top ten hold roughly 1.3%. A note on this clone: Its antigen is not identified.

Sample: PBMCs. The source of this sequence is a woman in her thirties in good health and CMV-seronegative. V and J are TRBV7-9 and TRBJ2-7, with 9 bases identical to TRBD1. CDR3 in amino acids: CASSQGQGTSYEQYF. CDR3 nucleotide sequence: TGTGCCAGCAGCCAAGGACAGGGGACCTCCTACGAGCAGTACTTC.